The 29 T cell receptor beta chains below come from one sample, sequenced in a study of T-cell memory formation after mild COVID-19. From the 5' RACE reads, TCRdb called clonotypes with MiXCR, one entry per CDR3 protein. Of about 270,000 distinct CDR3 sequences listed, 15% are singletons. Sequencing input: PBMCs or a T cell subset sorted from them (not recorded which). These receptors were collected from an adult woman who had mild COVID-19 (a few samples of this study predate the infection). Cell type and time point are not known.

The rearrangement uses TRBV19 and TRBJ1-1; 9 bases agree with TRBD1. The CDR3 is 15 amino acids. The V and J ends lost 3 bases and 5 bases, in that order; junction bases with no gene match: 7. CDR1 and CDR2 from the germline V gene are LNHDA and SQIVND (reference sequence). The CDR3, as DNA: TGTGCCAGTAGTATGGGCAACAGGGGGCGAACTGAAGCTTTCTTT. This sequence encodes CASSMGNRGRTEAFF.

The J gene is TRBJ2-5, the V gene TRBV9, with D unclear. Trimming took off 1 base at V and 1 base at J, with 11 bases between the two ends. The CDR3 extends over 15 amino acids. The germline CDR1 and CDR2 sequences are SGDLS and YYNGEE. CDR3 loop: CASSVSPIIQETQYF. In DNA form, the CDR3 reads TGTGCCAGCAGCGTATCTCCCATTATCCAAGAGACCCAGTACTTC.

This clonotype was observed at least ten times. The rearrangement links TRBV12-3 or TRBV12-4 to TRBJ1-3, with no clear D. The V gene lost 7 bases and the J gene lost 0 bases, with 10 bases spanning the gap. The length of the CDR3 is 14 residues. CDR3 nucleotides: TGTGCCAGCATTTTGCATATCTCTGGAAACACCATATATTTT. Its protein product is CASILHISGNTIYF.

This clonotype was detected a few times. The chain combines TRBV9 with TRBJ2-3; 9 positions agree with TRBD1. The CDR3 is made up of 15 amino acids. Germline assignment: CDR1 SGDLS and CDR2 YYNGEE. The ends lost 3 bases at V and 4 bases at J; junction bases unmatched: 6. This CDR3 is CASSASWTGADTQYF. The DNA for the CDR3 is TGTGCCAGCAGCGCGTCCTGGACAGGGGCAGATACGCAGTATTTT.

This clonotype showed up just a few times. The chain has TRBV9 and TRBJ1-4; unclear D gene. CDR3 length equals 16 residues. Trimming took 0 bases from V and 4 from J, leaving 13 bases between them. Germline assignment: CDR1 SGDLS and CDR2 YYNGEE. The DNA of the CDR3 is TGTGCCAGCAGCGTAGACGAGGAAGTATATAATGAAAAACTGTTTTTT. Translated, it gives CASSVDEEVYNEKLFF.

There are a few counts of this clonotype. The chain joins TRBV12-3 or TRBV12-4 to TRBJ1-1; D not resolved. CDR3 length equals 14 residues. V shed 5 bases and J shed 3 bases, with 13 bases lying between them. CDR3 nucleotides: TGTGCCAGCAGTCCTCGGATCTGGGACACTGAAGCTTTCTTT. This gives the protein CASSPRIWDTEAFF.

This clonotype has a handful of counts. The chain joins TRBV7-2 to TRBJ2-3, with no clear D. The CDR3 runs 14 residues. Trimming stripped 4 bases from V and 2 bases from J, with 10 bases between. In germline, CDR1 is SGHTA, CDR2 FQGNSA. As DNA, the CDR3 is TGTGCCAGCAGCTCCTCTTCGGCCACAGATACGCAGTATTTT. Its translation: CASSSSSATDTQYF. The variable domain in full, completed from reference TRBV7-2 and TRBJ2-3, reads GAGVSQSPSNKVTEKGKDVELRCDPISGHTALYWYRQSLGQGLEFLIYFQGNSAPDKSGLPSDRFSAERTGGSVSTLTIQRTQQEDSAVYLCASSSSSATDTQYFGPGTRLTVL.

At least ten counts were recorded for this clonotype. The J gene is TRBJ2-1, the V gene TRBV24-1; 9 bases match TRBD2. After removal of 6 bases from V and 1 base from J, the junction contained 9 bases not matched to a gene. CDR3 length: 17 amino acids. The germline gives CDR1 KGHDR, CDR2 SFDVKD. The CDR3 DNA reads TGTGCCACCAGTTCGGCTAGCGGGAAAGAGTCCTACAATGAGCAGTTCTTC. It is translated as CATSSASGKESYNEQFF.

This clonotype was counted a few times. The chain has TRBV3-1 and TRBJ1-5; 7 bases match TRBD1. Germline loops: CDR1 LGHDT, CDR2 YNNKEL (reference sequence). After removal of 4 bases from V and 6 bases from J, the junction contained 9 bases not matched to a gene. The CDR3 is 15 amino acids. The CDR3, as DNA: TGTGCCAGCAGCCCAGGGGGTGGGTCGGGTCAGCCCCAGCATTTT. Protein sequence: CASSPGGGSGQPQHF.

The chain recombines TRBV5-1 with TRBJ2-3, with D perhaps TRBD1 (6 bases). CDR3 length: 14 amino acids. CDR1 and CDR2 from the germline V gene are SGHRS and YFSETQ. V dropped 5 bases and J dropped 1 base, with 11 bases sitting between them. CDR3 protein: CASRKDRGTDTQYF. Here the CDR3 DNA reads TGCGCCAGCAGAAAGGACAGAGGCACAGATACGCAGTATTTT.

The chain recombines TRBV3-1 with TRBJ1-2, with D uncertain. In germline, CDR1 is LGHDT, CDR2 YNNKEL (reference sequence). The CDR3 totals 14 residues. V gave up 0 bases and J gave up 8 bases, with 13 bases separating them. The CDR3 coding sequence is TGTGCCAGCAGCCAAGATGTGGGGAAAGGAGGCTACACCTTC. This encodes CASSQDVGKGGYTF.

A single count supports this clonotype. V gene TRBV14 combines with J gene TRBJ2-5; D perhaps matches TRBD1 (5 bases). The germline V and J ends were trimmed by 5 bases and 1 base, with 17 bases remaining between them. The CDR3 is 16 residues long. CDR1 and CDR2 (germline): SGHDN, FVKESK. The CDR3 reads CASSDSRNIFQETQYF. The CDR3 DNA reads as TGTGCCAGCAGCGACAGCAGAAATATATTCCAAGAGACCCAGTACTTC.

The V and J genes are TRBV12-3 or TRBV12-4 and TRBJ2-5, with 8 positions matching TRBD1. The V and J ends lost 3 bases and 5 bases, in that order; junction bases with no gene match: 8. The CDR3 is 15 amino acids. The CDR3 loop is CASSLGRTGPETQYF. As DNA, the CDR3 is TGTGCCAGCAGTTTGGGGCGGACAGGGCCGGAGACCCAGTACTTC.

The table lists this clonotype with many counts. The J gene is TRBJ1-2, the V gene TRBV5-1, with TRBD1 matching 7 bases. The germline V gene encodes CDR1 SGHRS and CDR2 YFSETQ. There are 13 residues in the CDR3. After removal of 6 bases from V and 3 bases from J, the junction contained 5 bases not matched to a gene. DNA of the CDR3: TGCGCCAGCACCCCAGACAGGGACTATGGCTACACCTTC. Its translation is CASTPDRDYGYTF.

This chain joins TRBV6-2 or TRBV6-3 and TRBJ2-7, with D perhaps TRBD1 (6 bases). V lost 7 bases and J lost 3, with 25 bases in between. The CDR3 consists of 17 residues. Germline CDR1 and CDR2: MNHEY and SVGEGT. Here the CDR3 DNA reads TGTGCCAGCAATACAGGGTCGAAGCGACTTCGGCGCTACGAGCAGTACTTC. This gives the protein CASNTGSKRLRRYEQYF.

The CDR3 region is CASRLGSVQTQYF. The DNA for the CDR3 is TGTGCCAGCAGGTTAGGGAGCGTTCAGACCCAGTACTTC. The chain joins TRBV6-6 to TRBJ2-5; possible D gene TRBD2, 5 bases. In germline, CDR1 is MNHNY, CDR2 SVGAGI (reference sequence). V was pared by 6 bases and J by 6 bases, with 14 bases between. The CDR3 extends over 13 amino acids.

The chain combines TRBV6-1 with TRBJ2-5; the D gene is possibly TRBD2 (5 bases). V lost 8 bases, J lost 6 bases, and 13 bases lay in between. CDR1 and CDR2 (germline): MNHNS, SASEGT. The CDR3 spans 12 residues. CDR3 DNA sequence: TGTGCCAGCCTATATTGGAGGCAGACCCAGTACTTC. It is translated as CASLYWRQTQYF.

This clonotype has only one observation. J is TRBJ1-1 and V is TRBV20-1; 7 nucleotides agree with TRBD1. Germline V gene sequence: CDR1 DFQATT, CDR2 SNEGSKA (reference sequence). The CDR3 sequence is 13 residues long. V gave up 5 bases and J gave up 5 bases; unmatched junction bases: 8. This CDR3 reads CSAVGTGVTEAFF. DNA for the CDR3: TGCAGTGCTGTCGGTACAGGGGTTACTGAAGCTTTCTTT.

This clonotype was picked up a small number of times. The rearrangement links TRBV20-1 to TRBJ1-5, with D possibly being TRBD1 (6 bases). The germline V gene encodes CDR1 DFQATT and CDR2 SNEGSKA (reference sequence). This CDR3 has 13 amino acids. Trimming removed 6 bases from V and 6 bases from J, with 15 bases in between. In nucleotides, the CDR3 is TGCAGTGCCGGTGAGAGGGGGACTCAGCCCCAGCATTTT. This codes for CSAGERGTQPQHF.

Many counts were recorded for this clonotype. The gene calls are TRBV5-1 and TRBJ2-7; 7 bases fit TRBD1. Unmatched junction bases numbered 9, after V lost 4 bases and J lost 5 bases. The CDR3 consists of 14 residues. In germline, CDR1 is SGHRS, CDR2 YFSETQ. The CDR3 DNA sequence: TGCGCCAGCAGCATAGGTGGACAGGCGAACGAGCAGTACTTC. Translated: CASSIGGQANEQYF.

This clonotype was detected only a few times. V is TRBV9 and J is TRBJ2-3, with 11 positions matching TRBD2. CDR3 length: 15 amino acids. After removal of 3 bases from V and 5 bases from J, the junction contained 5 bases not matched to a gene. Germline CDR1 reads SGDLS; CDR2 reads YYNGEE. The DNA for the CDR3 is TGTGCCAGCAGCGATAGCGGGAGGGCCTTAGATACGCAGTATTTT. Amino acid sequence: CASSDSGRALDTQYF.

The chain is built from TRBV20-1 and TRBJ2-1; unclear D gene. The CDR3 has 16 residues. The V gene's germline CDR1 is DFQATT and CDR2 SNEGSKA (reference sequence). Trimming cost V 4 bases and J 2 bases, with 18 bases left between them. CDR3 nucleotide sequence: TGCAGTGCTACGGGTGGGTCGGGCCTACCCTACAATGAGCAGTTCTTC. Translated, it gives CSATGGSGLPYNEQFF.

J is TRBJ2-5 and V is TRBV6-5; no clear D. The CDR3 totals 15 residues. The germline CDR1 and CDR2 sequences are MNHEY and SVGAGI. V lost 6 bases and J 2 bases, leaving 16 bases between the germline ends. The CDR3 reads CASSLLSGLQETQYF. The CDR3 bases are TGTGCCAGCAGCCTCCTGTCGGGTTTACAAGAGACCCAGTACTTC.

This clonotype was seen a handful of times. The V call is TRBV13, the J call TRBJ2-7, with a tentative D call TRBD2 (5 bases). Trimming took off 5 bases at V and 0 bases at J, with 11 bases between the two ends. CDR1 and CDR2 (germline): PRHDT, FYEKMQ (reference sequence). The CDR3 covers 14 residues. The CDR3 reads CASSRGGPSYEQYF. The CDR3 nucleotides are TGTGCCAGCAGCAGAGGAGGCCCCTCCTACGAGCAGTACTTC.

The V and J genes are TRBV4-1 and TRBJ2-7; a possible D gene is TRBD2 (6 bases). The CDR3 has 16 residues. Deletions cut 4 bases from V and 0 bases from J, with 16 bases between. Germline V gene lookup returns CDR1 MGHRA and CDR2 YSYEKL. The CDR3 DNA reads as TGCGCCAGCAGCCCCCTGGGACTGCCGAGCTCCTACGAGCAGTACTTC. This translates into CASSPLGLPSSYEQYF.

CDR3: CSVDRHMNTEAFF. The CDR3 DNA follows: TGCAGCGTTGACCGACACATGAACACTGAAGCTTTCTTT. V and J are TRBV29-1 and TRBJ1-1; D is undetermined. Trimming cost V 3 bases and J 0 bases, with 8 bases left between them. Germline V lookup: CDR1 SQVTM, CDR2 ANQGSEA. The CDR3 loop spans 13 amino acids.

This clonotype came up a few times. J is TRBJ1-1 and V is TRBV5-1, with D perhaps matching TRBD1 (5 bases). Trimming took 0 bases from V and 4 from J, leaving 19 bases between them. Germline lookup yields CDR1 SGHRS and CDR2 YFSETQ. The CDR3 length is 17 residues. The CDR3 protein is CASSLAGGRGFGTEAFF. The CDR3 coding sequence is TGCGCCAGCAGCTTGGCTGGCGGGCGGGGGTTTGGCACTGAAGCTTTCTTT.

This clonotype turned up a few times. DNA of the CDR3: TGTGCCAGCAACCTAAACAGGGGGCTCACTGAAGCTTTCTTT. Translating it yields CASNLNRGLTEAFF. This chain joins TRBV6-5 and TRBJ1-1; TRBD1 aligns across 9 bases. This CDR3 contains 14 residues. Germline assignment: CDR1 MNHEY and CDR2 SVGAGI. The trim removed 7 bases at V and 4 bases at J, leaving 7 bases unmatched.

The chain joins TRBV7-3 to TRBJ2-3; the D gene is possibly TRBD1 (5 bases). The CDR3 is made up of 15 amino acids. V was shortened by 2 bases and J by 3 bases, with 12 bases between the two germline ends. Germline V gives CDR1 SGHTA, CDR2 FQGTGA. The CDR3 nucleotides are TGTGCCAGCAGCTTAGGGGCCCAGAGGACAGATACGCAGTATTTT. Its translation: CASSLGAQRTDTQYF.